The T cell receptor (beta chain) described here comes from a study of blood T cell repertoires in COVID-19. In the study overall: Some COVID-19 samples were acute and others convalescent; all came from the United States, Italy and Spain. PBMCs, B-cell-depleted T cells, or T cells were the source of the cDNA or gDNA that made up the material.

In the original workflow: For nucleated cells, counts were estimated from reference gene primer amplification. Some clones are missing from TCRdb's copy, which holds only in-frame ones; the method was immunoSEQ multiplex PCR. Clone size and the V and J calls come from that table; the DNA yielded D and trimming. In the table there are some 110,000 clones, 80% to 85% of which are singletons. Trimming left V 10 bases short and J 3 bases short, with 6 bases between. Germline CDR1 is MDHEN and CDR2 is SYDVKM. The CDR3 has 10 amino acids. The chain has TRBV28 and TRBJ1-1; D not resolved. Source material: peripheral blood. This receptor was taken from a woman older than 75 with acute or convalescent COVID-19. CDR3 in amino acids: CATLYTEAFF. Written as DNA, the CDR3 is TGTGCCACCCTATACACTGAAGCTTTCTTT.